The 25 T cell receptor beta chains presented below share a single source sample, sequenced in a study of OX40 agonist ivuxolimab in advanced cancers. The table came from immunoSEQ multiplex PCR; TCRdb's copy has only in-frame clones and leaves some out. The sample has under 45,000 clones, about 70% seen once. The sequenced sample was CD4+ or CD8+ T cells sorted from blood, obtained in a trial of the OX40 agonist ivuxolimab. Every receptor here comes from an adult with an advanced solid tumor such as melanoma, head and neck, liver or kidney cancer.

The chain couples TRBV10-1 to TRBJ2-7; D is undetermined. Germline CDR1 WNHNN, CDR2 SYGVQD (reference sequence). Between the trimmed V and J ends, which lost 3 bases and 3 bases, there was a span of 9 bases. There are 13 residues in the CDR3. The CDR3 reads CASSEGYVYEQYF. CDR3 in DNA: TGCGCCAGCAGTGAAGGATATGTCTACGAGCAGTACTTC.

This sequence joins TRBV11-2 and TRBJ2-7; 9 positions agree with TRBD2. This CDR3 spans 15 amino acids. Germline CDR1 SGHAT, CDR2 FQNNGV. With V trimmed by 6 bases and J by 4 bases, 10 bases remained unmatched. CDR3 nucleotides: TGTGCCAGCAGGTACCGAGCGGGGGGCCCTTACGAGCAGTACGTC. This sequence encodes CASRYRAGGPYEQYV.

This clone was detected a few times. The chain combines TRBV9 with TRBJ2-1; perhaps TRBD2 as D (6 bases). This CDR3 has 14 amino acids. Between the trimmed V and J ends, which lost 0 bases and 10 bases, there was a span of 14 bases. Germline lookup yields CDR1 SGDLS and CDR2 YYNGEE. The CDR3 is CASSVGMGGEEQFF. The CDR3 DNA reads TGTGCCAGCAGCGTAGGGATGGGAGGTGAAGAGCAGTTCTTC.

This clone was seen only a few times. The J gene is TRBJ2-7, the V gene TRBV9, with unresolved D. This CDR3 has 14 amino acids. V was clipped by 3 bases and J by 0 bases, with 10 bases between them. Germline assignment: CDR1 SGDLS and CDR2 YYNGEE. The CDR3 DNA is TGTGCCAGCAGCGACCTGAGCGTCTCCTACGAGCAGTACTTC. Protein: CASSDLSVSYEQYF.

This sequence joins TRBV10-3 and TRBJ1-1, with no clear D. Germline CDR1 reads ENHRY; CDR2 reads SYGVKD. The CDR3 sequence is 16 residues long. V was trimmed by 1 base and J by 3 bases, leaving 15 bases between them. The CDR3 loop reads CAISELRGVGHTEAFF. In DNA form, the CDR3 reads TGTGCCATCAGTGAGTTACGCGGCGTAGGGCACACTGAAGCTTTCTTT.

J is TRBJ1-6 and V is TRBV7-2; D uncertain. CDR3 length equals 14 residues. Trimming pared 1 base from V and 8 bases from J, leaving 9 bases between. In germline, CDR1 is SGHTA, CDR2 FQGNSA. Here the CDR3 reads CASSLGGRDSPLHF. Written as DNA, the CDR3 is TGTGCCAGCAGCTTAGGCGGCCGAGATTCACCCCTCCACTTT.

The CDR3 loop reads CAWSVASADTQYF. The CDR3 region has the DNA TGTGCCTGGAGTGTCGCTAGCGCAGATACGCAGTATTTT. This chain uses TRBV30 with TRBJ2-3, with TRBD2 as a possible D gene (6 bases). The CDR3 extends over 13 amino acids. Trimming removed 0 bases from V and 4 bases from J, with 8 bases in between. From germline, CDR1 is GTSNPN and CDR2 SVGIG (reference sequence).

The gene calls are TRBV30 and TRBJ1-2, with 8 bases fitting TRBD1. Germline CDR1 and CDR2: GTSNPN and SVGIG (reference sequence). J lost 8 bases, V lost 2 bases, and 7 bases had no gene match. This CDR3 has 13 amino acids. The CDR3: CAWSLTGVGGYTF. CDR3 DNA sequence: TGTGCCTGGAGTTTGACAGGGGTTGGCGGCTACACCTTC. Drawing the rest from reference TRBV30 and TRBJ1-2, the complete variable domain is SQTIHQWPATLVQPVGSPLSLECTVEGTSNPNLYWYRQAAGRGLQLLFYSVGIGQISSEVPQNLSASRPQDRQFILSSKKLLLSDSGFYLCAWSLTGVGGYTFGSGTRLTVV.

V gene TRBV2 combines with J gene TRBJ2-5; 7 bases agree with TRBD2. CDR1 and CDR2 (germline): SNHLY, FYNNEI. Trimming took 3 bases from V and 5 from J; bases not matched to a gene: 3. The CDR3 is 13 residues long. The CDR3 is CASSEAGVETQYF. The CDR3 DNA is TGTGCCAGCAGTGAGGCGGGGGTGGAGACCCAGTACTTC.

The chain has TRBV7-2 and TRBJ1-5, with no clear D. CDR1 and CDR2 (germline): SGHTA, FQGNSA. Between the trimmed V and J ends, which lost 2 bases and 7 bases, there was a span of 6 bases. CDR3 length: 12 amino acids. The CDR3 sequence is CASSLREQPQHF. The CDR3 nucleotides are TGTGCCAGCAGCTTAAGAGAGCAGCCCCAGCATTTT.

This chain links TRBV11-2 with TRBJ2-1; TRBD2 matches at 12 bases. The trim removed 7 bases at V and 4 bases at J, leaving 8 bases unmatched. The CDR3 contains 16 residues. From germline, CDR1 is SGHAT and CDR2 FQNNGV. CDR3 sequence: CASTQGLAGNYNEQFF. CDR3 nucleotides: TGTGCCAGCACCCAAGGACTAGCGGGGAATTACAATGAGCAGTTCTTC.

V is TRBV19 and J is TRBJ2-6, with TRBD1 as a possible D gene (6 bases). The ends were cut back, 4 bases at V and 1 base at J, with 8 bases in the middle. The germline V gene has CDR1 LNHDA and CDR2 SQIVND (reference sequence). This CDR3 has 15 residues. CDR3 coding DNA: TGTGCCAGTAGTACCCAGGGGTCTGGGGCCAACGTCCTGACTTTC. It codes for CASSTQGSGANVLTF.

V usage is TRBV6-6 and J usage is TRBJ2-7; tentative D call: TRBD1 (5 bases). This CDR3 is built from 13 residues. V was cut by 0 bases and J by 3 bases, with 6 bases left in between. CDR1 is MNHNY, CDR2 SVGAGI, per germline (reference sequence). The CDR3 loop is CASSYSDNYEQYV. Here the CDR3 DNA reads TGTGCCAGCAGTTACTCGGACAACTACGAGCAGTACGTC.

This sequence joins TRBV5-1 and TRBJ2-3; D is unresolved. V lost 5 bases and J lost 0, with 10 bases in between. The CDR3 runs 14 residues. In germline, CDR1 is SGHRS, CDR2 YFSETQ. The CDR3 DNA is TGCGCCAGCAGGTCCCCACACAGCACAGATACGCAGTATTTT. This encodes CASRSPHSTDTQYF.

The chain is built from TRBV7-8 and TRBJ2-1; the match to TRBD2 covers 13 bases. The CDR3 length is 15 residues. The V gene's germline CDR1 is SGHVS and CDR2 FQNEAQ. The junction had 4 bases not matched to a gene; V was cut back by 4 bases and J by 7 bases. For the CDR3, the DNA is TGTGCCAGCAGCTCGACTAGCGGGGGGTTTAATGAGCAGTTCTTC. It is translated as CASSSTSGGFNEQFF.

This clone was counted a few times. This rearrangement joins TRBV2 to TRBJ1-1; 7 bases map to TRBD1. Germline lookup yields CDR1 SNHLY and CDR2 FYNNEI. The junction had 7 bases not matched to a gene; V was cut back by 1 base and J by 14 bases. The length of the CDR3 is 12 residues. The CDR3 DNA reads TGTGCCAGCAGTGAAGACAGGGGCGTCAAGTTCTTT. This sequence encodes CASSEDRGVKFF. Variable domain in full (rest from reference TRBV2 and TRBJ1-1): EPEVTQTPSHQVTQMGQEVILRCVPISNHLYFYWYRQILGQKVEFLVSFYNNEISEKSEIFDDQFSVERPDGSNFTLKIRSTKLEDSAMYFCASSEDRGVKFFGQGTRLTVV.

This clone is termed large. The V call is TRBV29-1, the J call TRBJ2-7; D gene uncertain. In germline, CDR1 is SQVTM, CDR2 ANQGSEA. V shed 5 bases and J shed 2 bases, with 7 bases lying between them. CDR3 length equals 11 residues. For the CDR3, the DNA is TGCAGCGTTTGCAGCCCCTACGAGCAGTACTTC. The encoded protein is CSVCSPYEQYF.

This chain joins TRBV9 and TRBJ1-2, with TRBD1 matching 8 bases. In germline, CDR1 is SGDLS, CDR2 YYNGEE. Unmatched junction bases numbered 4, after V lost 1 base and J lost 5 bases. CDR3 length: 14 residues. The CDR3 DNA reads TGTGCCAGCAGCGTATCAACAGGGGGGTATGGCTACACCTTC. Translated: CASSVSTGGYGYTF.

CDR3: CASRLGTAWSGYTF. CDR3 nucleotide sequence: TGTGCCAGCAGACTAGGGACAGCATGGAGTGGCTACACCTTC. The gene calls are TRBV9 and TRBJ1-2, with 7 bases that match TRBD1. Germline V CDR1 and CDR2: SGDLS, YYNGEE. The CDR3 covers 14 residues. The trim removed 5 bases at V and 7 bases at J, leaving 11 bases unmatched. The whole variable domain, remainder taken from reference TRBV9 and TRBJ1-2, is DSGVTQTPKHLITATGQRVTLRCSPRSGDLSVYWYQQSLDQGLQFLIQYYNGEERAKGNILERFSAQQFPDLHSELNLSSLELGDSALYFCASRLGTAWSGYTFGSGTRLTVV.

This rearrangement joins TRBV10-3 to TRBJ1-2; D gene ambiguous. The CDR3 covers 12 residues. Germline V gene sequence: CDR1 ENHRY, CDR2 SYGVKD. V gave up 6 bases and J gave up 4 bases, with 9 bases separating them. CDR3 loop: CAISLDTYGYTF. CDR3 bases: TGTGCCATCAGCCTCGACACCTATGGCTACACCTTC.

V usage is TRBV29-1 and J usage is TRBJ2-1, with D tentatively TRBD2 (6 bases). This CDR3 has 12 amino acids. Deletions cut 3 bases from V and 10 bases from J, with 13 bases between. CDR1 and CDR2 from the germline V gene are SQVTM and ANQGSEA. This CDR3 reads CSVDPGGNEQFF. The CDR3 DNA sequence: TGCAGCGTTGACCCCGGAGGGAACGAGCAGTTCTTC.

The V call is TRBV5-4, the J call TRBJ2-2; no definite D call. The CDR3 runs 12 residues. Germline CDR1 is SGHNT and CDR2 is YYREEE (reference sequence). Between the trimmed V and J ends, which lost 0 bases and 7 bases, there was a span of 4 bases. The chain's CDR3 is CASSLDNGELFF. The CDR3 region has the DNA TGTGCCAGCAGCTTGGATAACGGGGAGCTGTTTTTT.

This sequence joins TRBV6-5 and TRBJ1-3; D is ambiguous. There are 13 residues in the CDR3. Trimming shortened V by 7 bases and J by 0 bases, and 7 bases separated the two germline ends. Germline values: CDR1 MNHEY, CDR2 SVGAGI. For the CDR3, the DNA is TGTGCCAGCAAGGAAAACTCTGGAAACACCATATATTTT. It codes for CASKENSGNTIYF.

V usage is TRBV29-1 and J usage is TRBJ1-5, with D possibly being TRBD1 (5 bases). This CDR3 is built from 13 residues. The V end was cut by 3 bases, the J end by 7 bases, with 13 bases between. CDR1 and CDR2 (germline): SQVTM, ANQGSEA. CDR3 in amino acids: CSVEVQGGQPQHF. In DNA form, the CDR3 reads TGCAGCGTTGAGGTGCAGGGTGGCCAGCCCCAGCATTTT. Full variable domain (outside the CDR3, taken from reference TRBV29-1 and TRBJ1-5): SAVISQKPSRDICQRGTSLTIQCQVDSQVTMMFWYRQQPGQSLTLIATANQGSEATYESGFVIDKFPISRPNLTFSTLTVSNMSPEDSSIYLCSVEVQGGQPQHFGDGTRLSIL.

The chain carries TRBV15 and TRBJ1-2; 9 nucleotides align to TRBD1. The CDR3 has 14 residues. Germline assignment: CDR1 LNHNV and CDR2 YYDKDF (reference sequence). V trimming: 1 base; J trimming: 7 bases; junction bases outside the gene matches: 4. The CDR3 sequence: CATSRADRGGGYTF. DNA of the CDR3: TGTGCCACCAGCAGAGCAGACAGGGGGGGTGGCTACACCTTC. The full variable domain, rest sourced from reference TRBV15 and TRBJ1-2, is DAMVIQNPRYQVTQFGKPVTLSCSQTLNHNVMYWYQQKSSQAPKLLFHYYDKDFNNEADTPDNFQSRRPNTSFCFLDIRSPGLGDTAMYLCATSRADRGGGYTFGSGTRLTVV.